This entry lists 30 T cell receptor beta chains sequenced from one sample in a study of blood T cell repertoires in COVID-19 (dated by TCRdb to 2018 to 2021). The method was the immunoSEQ multiplex PCR assay. Held by TCRdb, this immuneACCESS table contains in-frame sequences only and omits some clones. Under half of the omission traces to an unresolved V gene where checked; the cause of the rest is unknown. The sample table holds 120,000 or so clones, of which 75% to 80% were seen once. Roughly 17% of the sample lies in the top ten. Sequenced material: peripheral blood. These TCRs come from a woman of 80 years or more with active or convalescent COVID-19.

The chain is built from TRBV19 and TRBJ2-5; perhaps TRBD1 as D (5 bases). Germline values: CDR1 LNHDA, CDR2 SQIVND (reference sequence). Trimming removed 9 bases at V and 3 bases at J, with 17 bases between. The CDR3 is 14 residues long. CDR3 in amino acids: CASQTAYAKETQYF. CDR3 DNA: TGTGCCAGCCAGACAGCTTATGCTAAAGAGACCCAGTACTTC.

This clone was observed a handful of times. The rearrangement links TRBV6-2 or TRBV6-3 to TRBJ2-1; maybe TRBD2 (6 bases). This CDR3 has 15 residues. V was cut by 2 bases and J by 4 bases, with 12 bases left in between. Germline CDR1 and CDR2: MNHEY and SVGEGT. The CDR3 loop is CASSYVSGAYNEQFF. In DNA, the CDR3 is TGTGCCAGCAGTTACGTTTCGGGAGCTTACAATGAGCAGTTCTTC.

This chain connects TRBV24-1 to TRBJ2-5; D remains unclear. The CDR3 is 12 residues long. In germline, CDR1 is KGHDR, CDR2 SFDVKD. The V end lost 3 bases, the J end lost 7 bases, and 8 bases lay between the germline ends. The CDR3 sequence is CATSDQSGTQYF. The DNA of the CDR3 is TGTGCCACCAGTGATCAATCCGGGACCCAGTACTTC.

This sequence joins TRBV18 and TRBJ1-4; 8 bases agree with TRBD1. V shed 4 bases and J 8 bases; nucleotides not matched to a gene: 9. The CDR3 extends over 15 amino acids. Germline V gene lookup returns CDR1 KGHSH and CDR2 LQKENI. In nucleotides, the CDR3 is TGTGCCAGCTCACGGGCGACAGGGGTGGTAGAAAAACTGTTTTTT. Translation: CASSRATGVVEKLFF. The variable domain in full, with the rest retrieved from reference TRBV18 and TRBJ1-4, is NAGVMQNPRHLVRRRGQEARLRCSPMKGHSHVYWYRQLPEEGLKFMVYLQKENIIDESGMPKERFSAEFPKEGPSILRIQQVVRGDSAAYFCASSRATGVVEKLFFGSGTQLSVL.

This rearrangement joins TRBV30 to TRBJ2-6, with a weak D call TRBD2 (5 bases). V gave up 4 bases and J gave up 4 bases, with 11 bases separating them. CDR3 length: 14 amino acids. Germline loops: CDR1 GTSNPN, CDR2 SVGIG (reference sequence). CDR3 sequence reads: CAWTPTGGANVLTF. CDR3 coding DNA: TGTGCCTGGACCCCCACGGGGGGGGCCAACGTCCTGACTTTC.

This sequence joins TRBV2 and TRBJ1-4; D unresolved. The CDR3 has 14 amino acids. V was trimmed by 6 bases and J by 0 bases, leaving 8 bases between them. The germline gives CDR1 SNHLY, CDR2 FYNNEI. This CDR3 reads CASSRATTNEKLFF. The CDR3 DNA is TGTGCCAGCAGCCGAGCTACAACTAATGAAAAACTGTTTTTT.

This clone was seen more than once but under ten times. The V and J genes are TRBV12-3 or TRBV12-4 and TRBJ1-1; D not resolved. This CDR3 spans 12 amino acids. Between the trimmed V and J ends, which lost 3 bases and 5 bases, there was a span of 7 bases. CDR3 residues: CASSLYFTEAFF. The CDR3 DNA reads TGTGCCAGCAGTTTGTATTTTACTGAAGCTTTCTTT.

This clone has only one observation. CDR3 region: CASSYSNTMEAFF. DNA of the CDR3: TGTGCCAGCAGTTACTCGAATACTATGGAAGCTTTCTTT. The chain is built from TRBV6-5 and TRBJ1-1; no clear D. The CDR3 loop spans 13 amino acids. Looked up from germline, CDR1 is MNHEY and CDR2 is SVGAGI. V gave up 0 bases and J gave up 8 bases, with 10 bases separating them.

The chain employs TRBV6-2 or TRBV6-3 and TRBJ1-2; 9 nucleotides line up with TRBD1. Germline V gene sequence: CDR1 MNHEY, CDR2 SVGEGT. V shed 4 bases and J 7 bases; nucleotides not matched to a gene: 10. The length of the CDR3 is 15 residues. Written as DNA, the CDR3 is TGTGCCAGCAGTTCCCGGCCAGAGGACAGGGGTGGCTACACCTTC. Translating it yields CASSSRPEDRGGYTF.

In its sample, this clone was seen once. This chain joins TRBV5-5 and TRBJ2-7; tentative D call: TRBD2 (5 bases). This CDR3 is 13 amino acids long. V lost 4 bases to trimming and J lost 2 bases, with 10 bases between them. Germline values: CDR1 SGHKS, CDR2 YYEKEE (reference sequence). CDR3 DNA: TGTGCCAGCAGCCGCGCCGGGGCCTACGAGCAGTACTTC. Its translation: CASSRAGAYEQYF. Full variable domain (outside the CDR3, taken from reference TRBV5-5 and TRBJ2-7): DAGVTQSPTHLIKTRGQQVTLRCSPISGHKSVSWYQQVLGQGPQFIFQYYEKEERGRGNFPDRFSARQFPNYSSELNVNALLLGDSALYLCASSRAGAYEQYFGPGTRLTVT.

This chain joins TRBV19 and TRBJ1-2, with 8 bases matching TRBD1. Unmatched junction bases numbered 8, after V lost 5 bases and J lost 3 bases. The CDR3 spans 15 residues. Germline V CDR1 and CDR2: LNHDA, SQIVND (reference sequence). Written as DNA, the CDR3 is TGTGCCAGTAGTCTTACAGGGGGTCCGGACTATGGCTACACCTTC. Translating it yields CASSLTGGPDYGYTF.

This clone was recorded many times. The V gene is TRBV2, the J gene TRBJ2-3; TRBD2 is a possible D gene (6 bases). CDR3 length: 15 residues. V was clipped by 4 bases and J by 3 bases, with 14 bases between them. Germline-derived CDR1 and CDR2 are SNHLY and FYNNEI. The CDR3 DNA reads TGTGCCAGCAGTGTTAGCGGACACCCAACAGATACGCAGTATTTT. It yields the protein CASSVSGHPTDTQYF.

The gene calls are TRBV7-6 and TRBJ2-7; 8 bases fit TRBD2. Germline CDR1 and CDR2: SGHVS and FNYEAQ. The junction had 6 bases not matched to a gene; V was cut back by 5 bases and J by 6 bases. This CDR3 contains 13 residues. CDR3 sequence (DNA): TGTGCCAGCAGCCAGGGACTAGTCGGCGAGCAGTACTTC. Translating gives CASSQGLVGEQYF.

The chain uses TRBV28 and TRBJ1-6, with unresolved D. This CDR3 region has 13 residues. V was clipped by 6 bases and J by 8 bases, with 11 bases between them. The germline CDR1 and CDR2 sequences are MDHEN and SYDVKM. The CDR3 spells CASRPTRDSPLHF. DNA of the CDR3: TGTGCCAGCAGACCGACACGCGATTCACCCCTCCACTTT.

The V call is TRBV6-2 or TRBV6-3, the J call TRBJ2-1; TRBD2 agrees at 7 bases. Trimming cost V 0 bases and J 5 bases; bases outside gene matches: 7. The CDR3 loop spans 16 amino acids. Germline V lookup: CDR1 MNHEY, CDR2 SVGEGT. DNA of the CDR3: TGTGCCAGCAGTTACTCGATTAGCGGACTAGACAATGAGCAGTTCTTC. Translation: CASSYSISGLDNEQFF.

Here the CDR3 DNA reads TGTGCCAGCAGCTTGACTCAGACCCTCAGGGATCTTGGAAACACCATATATTTT. It translates to CASSLTQTLRDLGNTIYF. The rearrangement uses TRBV5-6 and TRBJ1-3, with a tentative D call TRBD1 (5 bases). The germline V gene has CDR1 SGHDT and CDR2 YYEEEE. Between the trimmed V and J ends, which lost 1 base and 3 bases, there was a span of 20 bases. The CDR3 has 18 residues.

The chain links TRBV10-3 to TRBJ1-6, with D unresolved. The CDR3 extends over 15 amino acids. V was pared by 10 bases and J by 9 bases, with 22 bases between. CDR1 and CDR2 (germline): ENHRY, SYGVKD. CDR3 region: CANSASLAGGSPLHF. DNA of the CDR3: TGTGCCAATTCGGCCTCATTGGCAGGTGGTTCACCCCTCCACTTT.

The rearrangement joins TRBV14 to TRBJ1-2; TRBD1 matches 10 bases. J lost 8 bases, V lost 4 bases, and 13 bases had no gene match. Germline CDR1 is SGHDN and CDR2 is FVKESK. The CDR3 totals 16 residues. The CDR3 reads CASSLTGTGENGGYTF. CDR3 nucleotide sequence: TGTGCCAGCAGCCTGACCGGGACAGGGGAGAATGGAGGCTACACCTTC.

The genes are TRBV5-6 and TRBJ2-7; 9 bases are a match to TRBD2. Looked up from germline, CDR1 is SGHDT and CDR2 is YYEEEE. CDR3 size: 16 residues. V gave up 2 bases and J gave up 4 bases; unmatched junction bases: 10. For the CDR3, the DNA is TGTGCCAGCAGCTTCGATCCGGGACTAGCCCTTTACGAGCAGTACTTC. It encodes CASSFDPGLALYEQYF. The complete variable domain, with remaining parts taken from reference TRBV5-6 and TRBJ2-7, reads DAGVTQSPTHLIKTRGQQVTLRCSPKSGHDTVSWYQQALGQGPQFIFQYYEEEERQRGNFPDRFSGHQFPNYSSELNVNALLLGDSALYLCASSFDPGLALYEQYFGPGTRLTVT.

Notes on this clone: This sequence may be a read error, since a much larger clone differs from it by one base. This sample includes further DNA sequences coding for the same CDR3. The rearrangement joins TRBV2 to TRBJ2-7, with D hard to call. In germline, CDR1 is SNHLY, CDR2 FYNNEI. This CDR3 contains 11 residues. V gave up 2 bases and J gave up 4 bases, with 3 bases separating them. This CDR3 reads CASSEYYEQYF. CDR3 DNA sequence: TGTGCCAGCAGTGAATATTACGAGCAGTACTTC. Full variable domain (missing parts from reference TRBV2 and TRBJ2-7): EPEVTQTPSHQVTQMGQEVILRCVPISNHLYFYWYRQILGQKVEFLVSFYNNEISEKSEIFDDQFSVERPDGSNFTLKIRSTKLEDSAMYFCASSEYYEQYFGPGTRLTVT.

V and J are TRBV11-2 and TRBJ2-7; 8 bases match TRBD1. CDR3 size: 16 residues. V lost 6 bases, J lost 2 bases, and 12 bases stayed unmatched. Germline CDR1 reads SGHAT; CDR2 reads FQNNGV. CDR3 in amino acids: CASSPNLGTGPYEQYF. CDR3 nucleotides: TGTGCCAGCAGTCCTAACTTAGGGACAGGACCCTACGAGCAGTACTTC.

The chain carries TRBV5-1 and TRBJ2-5, with 7 bases that match TRBD1. CDR3 length equals 14 residues. With V trimmed by 1 base and J by 5 bases, 5 bases remained unmatched. The germline V gene encodes CDR1 SGHRS and CDR2 YFSETQ. Here the CDR3 DNA reads TGCGCCAGCAGCTTGAGGGACAGTTGGGAGACCCAGTACTTC. Its protein is CASSLRDSWETQYF.

The chain has TRBV4-2 and TRBJ2-7; 10 bases match TRBD2. This CDR3 region has 15 residues. CDR1 LGHNA and CDR2 YNFKEQ come from the germline V gene. V was clipped by 3 bases and J by 5 bases; unmatched bases: 7. The CDR3 nucleotides read TGTGCCAGCAGCCAGCCGGGACTAGCGTCCCACGAGCAGTACTTC. Its protein is CASSQPGLASHEQYF.

The rearrangement links TRBV19 to TRBJ2-3, with D possibly TRBD2 on 6 matching bases. Trimming removed 3 bases from V and 0 bases from J, with 10 bases in between. CDR3 length equals 15 residues. Germline V gene sequence: CDR1 LNHDA, CDR2 SQIVND (reference sequence). The chain's CDR3 is CASSMSAGSTDTQYF. CDR3 nucleotides: TGTGCCAGTAGTATGAGCGCGGGGAGCACAGATACGCAGTATTTT.

CDR3 region: CASHATANTEAFF. The CDR3 DNA reads TGTGCCAGCCATGCGACAGCTAACACTGAAGCTTTCTTT. J is TRBJ1-1 and V is TRBV7-9; D might be TRBD1 (5 bases). Trimming removed 8 bases from V and 2 bases from J, with 12 bases in between. The CDR3 length is 13 residues. The germline CDR1 and CDR2 sequences are SEHNR and FQNEAQ (reference sequence).

The J gene is TRBJ2-1, the V gene TRBV28; unclear D gene. Germline lookup yields CDR1 MDHEN and CDR2 SYDVKM. The CDR3 length is 15 residues. V shed 6 bases and J shed 0 bases, with 12 bases lying between them. The CDR3 reads CASSLPLSSYNEQFF. DNA of the CDR3: TGTGCCAGCAGCCTCCCCCTGAGCTCCTACAATGAGCAGTTCTTC.

The CDR3 coding sequence is TGCGCCAGCAGCCAAGTAGGGAGGGCGGTGTTCTTC. This gives the protein CASSQVGRAVFF. The rearrangement uses TRBV4-3 and TRBJ2-1, with TRBD2 identical over 7 bases. The CDR3 runs 12 residues. V lost 1 base to trimming and J lost 15 bases; unmatched junction nucleotides: 6. CDR1 and CDR2 from the germline V gene are LGHNA and YSLEER.

This clone was picked up one time. The J gene is TRBJ1-3, the V gene TRBV5-1; perhaps TRBD1 as D (6 bases). The germline V gene encodes CDR1 SGHRS and CDR2 YFSETQ. With 5 bases removed from V and 2 bases from J, the gap between germline ends came to 20 bases. This CDR3 comprises 17 residues. The CDR3 reads CASRLTHLGTTGNTIYF. CDR3 coding DNA: TGCGCCAGCAGACTCACCCATCTTGGGACAACTGGAAACACCATATATTTT.

Only one count was recorded for this clone. The rearrangement joins TRBV5-4 to TRBJ2-4; D is perhaps TRBD2 (6 bases). This CDR3 is 13 amino acids long. Germline CDR1 and CDR2: SGHNT and YYREEE (reference sequence). Trimming stripped 5 bases from V and 7 bases from J, with 13 bases between. CDR3 sequence reads: CASRGGVGNIQYF. CDR3 DNA sequence: TGTGCCAGCAGAGGCGGGGTGGGGAACATTCAGTACTTC. Based on the CDR3 plus reference TRBV5-4 and TRBJ2-4, the full variable domain is ETGVTQSPTHLIKTRGQQVTLRCSSQSGHNTVSWYQQALGQGPQFIFQYYREEENGRGNFPPRFSGLQFPNYSSELNVNALELDDSALYLCASRGGVGNIQYFGAGTRLSVL.

CDR3 loop: CSASTTGGYGYTF. The CDR3 region has the DNA TGCAGTGCTAGTACGACAGGGGGCTATGGCTACACCTTC. This chain uses TRBV20-1 with TRBJ1-2; TRBD1 agrees at 9 bases. The CDR3 extends over 13 amino acids. The trim removed 3 bases at V and 4 bases at J, leaving 3 bases unmatched. CDR1 and CDR2 (germline): DFQATT, SNEGSKA (reference sequence).